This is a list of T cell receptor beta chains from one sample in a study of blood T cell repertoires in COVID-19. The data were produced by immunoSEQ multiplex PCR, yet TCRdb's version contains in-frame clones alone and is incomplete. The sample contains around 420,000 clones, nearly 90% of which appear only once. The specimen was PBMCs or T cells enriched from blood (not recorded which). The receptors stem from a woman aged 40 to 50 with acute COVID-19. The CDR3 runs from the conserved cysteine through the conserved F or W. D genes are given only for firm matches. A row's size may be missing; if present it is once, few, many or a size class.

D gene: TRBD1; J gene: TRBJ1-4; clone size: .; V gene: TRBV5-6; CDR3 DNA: TGTGCCAGCAGCTTGGTAGGACAGGGGGCCGAAAAACTGTTTTTT; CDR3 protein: CASSLVGQGAEKLFF
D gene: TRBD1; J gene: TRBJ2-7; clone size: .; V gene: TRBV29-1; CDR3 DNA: TGCAGCGTTGATTGGACAGGGAACGAGCAGTACTTC; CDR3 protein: CSVDWTGNEQYF
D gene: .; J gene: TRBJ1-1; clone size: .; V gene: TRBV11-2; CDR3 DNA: TGTGCCAGCAGCTTAGGTGCGGGTTGGTTCACTGAAGCTTTCTTT; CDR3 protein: CASSLGAGWFTEAFF
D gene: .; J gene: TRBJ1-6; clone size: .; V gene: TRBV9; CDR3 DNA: TGTGCCAGCAGCGTAGTATCGAGCAAGTCACCCCTCCACTTT; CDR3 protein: CASSVVSSKSPLHF
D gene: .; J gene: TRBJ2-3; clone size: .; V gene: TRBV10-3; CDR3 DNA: TGTGCCATCAGTGGGAGGGGGGGCTCCGGGCCTAGCACAGATACGCAGTATTTT; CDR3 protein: CAISGRGGSGPSTDTQYF
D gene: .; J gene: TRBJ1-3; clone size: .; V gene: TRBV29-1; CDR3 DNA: TGCAGCGTTGTGACAGGCTCTGGAAACACCATATATTTT; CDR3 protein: CSVVTGSGNTIYF
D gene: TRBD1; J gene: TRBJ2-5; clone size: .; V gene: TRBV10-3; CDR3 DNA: TGTGCCATCAGGGAGGACAGGGGGGAGACCCAGTACTTC; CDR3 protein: CAIREDRGETQYF
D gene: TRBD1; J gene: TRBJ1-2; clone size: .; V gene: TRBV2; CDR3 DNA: TGTGCCAGCAACGGCGGGACAGGGGGACGTAATGGCTACACCTTC; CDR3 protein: CASNGGTGGRNGYTF
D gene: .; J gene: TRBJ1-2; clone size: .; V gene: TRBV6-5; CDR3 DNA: TGTGCCAGCAGTCCCCAAATAGACTATGGCTACACCTTC; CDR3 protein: CASSPQIDYGYTF
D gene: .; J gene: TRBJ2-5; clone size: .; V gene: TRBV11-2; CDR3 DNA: TGTGCCAGCAGCTTAGCGAGGGGAGGACGAGAGACCCAGTACTTC; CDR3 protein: CASSLARGGRETQYF
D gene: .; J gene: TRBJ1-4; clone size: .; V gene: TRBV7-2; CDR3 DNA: TGTGCCAGCAGCTTAAAACCCTCGGGTGAAAAACTGTTTTTT; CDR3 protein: CASSLKPSGEKLFF
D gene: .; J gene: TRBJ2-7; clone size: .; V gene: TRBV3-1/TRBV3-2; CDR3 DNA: TGTGCCAGCAGCCAAATCGGCTACGAGCAGTACTTC; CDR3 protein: CASSQIGYEQYF
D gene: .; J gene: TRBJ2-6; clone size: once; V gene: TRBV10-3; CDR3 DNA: TGTGCCATCAGCTTACATGGTTCTGGGGCCAACGTCCTGACTTTC; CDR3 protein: CAISLHGSGANVLTF
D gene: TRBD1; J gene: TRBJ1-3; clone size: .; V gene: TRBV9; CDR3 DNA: TGTGCCAGCAGCGCTCAACAGGGGCTAAGCTCTGGAAACACCATATATTTT; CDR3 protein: CASSAQQGLSSGNTIYF
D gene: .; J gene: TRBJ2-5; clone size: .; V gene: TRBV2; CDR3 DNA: TGTGCCAGCAGGCCTGATCCCAGAGAGACCCAGTACTTC; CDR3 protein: CASRPDPRETQYF
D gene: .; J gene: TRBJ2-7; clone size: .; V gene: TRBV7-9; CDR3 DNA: TGTGCCAGCAGCCAGGCCTCCTTCTACGAGCAGTACTTC; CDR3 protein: CASSQASFYEQYF
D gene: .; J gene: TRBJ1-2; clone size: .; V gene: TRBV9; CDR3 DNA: TGTGCCAGCAGCGGGACAGTAAATAACTATGGCTACACCTTC; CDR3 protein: CASSGTVNNYGYTF
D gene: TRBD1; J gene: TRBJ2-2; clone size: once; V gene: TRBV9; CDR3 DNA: TGTGCCAGCAGCCCAAGGGACAGTCACGGGGAGCTGTTTTTT; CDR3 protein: CASSPRDSHGELFF
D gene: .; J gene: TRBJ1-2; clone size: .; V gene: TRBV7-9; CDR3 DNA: TGTGCCAGCAGCCCGGGAAGCTATGGCTACACCTTC; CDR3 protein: CASSPGSYGYTF
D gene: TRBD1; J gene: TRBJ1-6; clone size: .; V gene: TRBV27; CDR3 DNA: TGTGCCAGCAGCCGGGACAGTAATTTTTTGAATTCACCCCTCCACTTT; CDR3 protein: CASSRDSNFLNSPLHF
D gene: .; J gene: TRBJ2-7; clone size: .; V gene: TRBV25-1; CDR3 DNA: TGTGCCAGCAGAGTGGGGGGCGAGCAGTACTTC; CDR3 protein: CASRVGGEQYF
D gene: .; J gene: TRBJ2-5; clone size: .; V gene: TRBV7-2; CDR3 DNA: TGTGCCAGCAGCCGGAAAACACAGGGTCAAGTACGCGAGACCCAGTACTTC; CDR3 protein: CASSRKTQGQVRETQYF
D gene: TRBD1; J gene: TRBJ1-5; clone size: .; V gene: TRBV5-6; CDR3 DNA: TGTGCCAGCAGCCACCGGGACAGGACAGGCAATCAGCCCCAGCATTTT; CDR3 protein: CASSHRDRTGNQPQHF
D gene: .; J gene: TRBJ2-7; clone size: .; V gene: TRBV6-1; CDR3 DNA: TGTGCCAGCAGTGAGTCTTACGAGCAGTACTTC; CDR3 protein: CASSESYEQYF
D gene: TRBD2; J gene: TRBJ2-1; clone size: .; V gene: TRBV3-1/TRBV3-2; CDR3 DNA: TGTGCCAGCAGCACTAGCGGGGGATACAATGAGCAGTTCTTC; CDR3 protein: CASSTSGGYNEQFF
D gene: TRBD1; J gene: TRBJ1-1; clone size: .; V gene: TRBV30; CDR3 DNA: TGTGCCTTAACAGAAGGGGGCTTATCTGAAGCTTTCTTT; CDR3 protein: CALTEGGLSEAFF
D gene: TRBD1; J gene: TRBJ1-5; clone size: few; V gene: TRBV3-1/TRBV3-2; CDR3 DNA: TGTGCCAGCAGCCCACCGGGACAGGGTGTCAGCAAGGGCAATCAGCCCCAGCATTTT; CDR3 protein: CASSPPGQGVSKGNQPQHF
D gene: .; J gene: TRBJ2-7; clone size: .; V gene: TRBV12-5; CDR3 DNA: TGTGCTAGTGGTTTGAACAGGGCCCCCTACGAGCAGTACTTC; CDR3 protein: CASGLNRAPYEQYF
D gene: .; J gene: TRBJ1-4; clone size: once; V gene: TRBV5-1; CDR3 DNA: TGCGCCAGCAGCCCCGGACCTACCCGAGGGGAAAAACTGTTTTTT; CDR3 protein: CASSPGPTRGEKLFF
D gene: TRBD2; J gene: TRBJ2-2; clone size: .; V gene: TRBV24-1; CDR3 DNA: TGTGCCACCAGTGAAAGCGGGAGGGACACCGGGGAGCTGTTTTTT; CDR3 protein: CATSESGRDTGELFF
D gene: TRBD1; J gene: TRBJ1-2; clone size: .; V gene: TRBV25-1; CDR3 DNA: TGTGCCAGCAGCCCCTGGACAGGGATAGATGGCTACACCTTC; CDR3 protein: CASSPWTGIDGYTF
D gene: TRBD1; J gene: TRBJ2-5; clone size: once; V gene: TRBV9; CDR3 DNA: TGTGCCAGCAGCGAACCGGGACAGGGTGAGACCCAGTACTTC; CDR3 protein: CASSEPGQGETQYF
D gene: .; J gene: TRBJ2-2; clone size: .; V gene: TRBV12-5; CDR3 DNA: TGTGCTAGTGGTTTGGTAATCGCAGCGAACACCGGGGAGCTGTTTTTT; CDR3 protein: CASGLVIAANTGELFF
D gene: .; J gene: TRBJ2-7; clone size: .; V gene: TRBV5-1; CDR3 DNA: TGCGCCAGCAGCTTGGAACACCTCACCGAGCAGTACTTC; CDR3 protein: CASSLEHLTEQYF
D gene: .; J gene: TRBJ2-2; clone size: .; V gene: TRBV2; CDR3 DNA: TGTGCCAGCAGAGGGGATGTATCGGACACCGGGGAGCTGTTTTTT; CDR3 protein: CASRGDVSDTGELFF
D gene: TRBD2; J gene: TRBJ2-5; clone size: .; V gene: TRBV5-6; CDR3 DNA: TGTGCCAGCAGCCCCAGGCCGGCGGGGGTAGAGACCCAGTACTTC; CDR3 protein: CASSPRPAGVETQYF
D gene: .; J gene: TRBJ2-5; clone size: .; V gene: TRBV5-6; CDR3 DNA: TGTGCCAGCAGCTTGGAGTTCAGACAAGAGACCCAGTACTTC; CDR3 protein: CASSLEFRQETQYF
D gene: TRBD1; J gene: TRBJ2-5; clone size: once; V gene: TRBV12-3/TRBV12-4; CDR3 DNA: TGTGCCAGCAGTGGGGACAGGAGAATTCACTTC; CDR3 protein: CASSGDRRIHF
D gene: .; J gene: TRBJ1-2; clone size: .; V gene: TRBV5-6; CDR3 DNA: TGTGCCAGCAGCACCGGACAGCGGAATAACTATGGCTACACCTTC; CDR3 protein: CASSTGQRNNYGYTF
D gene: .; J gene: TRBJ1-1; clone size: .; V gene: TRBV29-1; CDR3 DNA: TGCAGCGTTGTGGGGTCCCAGGGGAGCACTGAAGCTTTCTTT; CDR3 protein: CSVVGSQGSTEAFF
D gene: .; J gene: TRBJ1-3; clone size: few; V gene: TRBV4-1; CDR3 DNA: TGCGCCAGCAGCCAAGATTCTATGGGGCGAATAAGGGGAAACACCATATATTTT; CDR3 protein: CASSQDSMGRIRGNTIYF
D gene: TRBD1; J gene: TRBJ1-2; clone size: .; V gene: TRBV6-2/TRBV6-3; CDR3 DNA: TGTGCCAGCAGCCTTATTTTACTCGACAGGGCTAACTATGGCTACACCTTC; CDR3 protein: CASSLILLDRANYGYTF
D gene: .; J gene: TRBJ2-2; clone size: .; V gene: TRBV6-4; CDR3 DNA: TGTGCCAGCAGCGGAGGACCCGGGGAGCTGTTTTTT; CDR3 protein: CASSGGPGELFF
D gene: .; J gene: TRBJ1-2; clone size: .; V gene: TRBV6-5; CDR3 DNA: TGTGCCAGCATAAGAAACAGGGACAACTATGGCTACACCTTC; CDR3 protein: CASIRNRDNYGYTF
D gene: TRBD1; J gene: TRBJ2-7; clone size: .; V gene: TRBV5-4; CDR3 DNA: TGTGCCAGCAGCTTAACAGGGGGTCAAGACGAGCAGTACTTC; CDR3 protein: CASSLTGGQDEQYF
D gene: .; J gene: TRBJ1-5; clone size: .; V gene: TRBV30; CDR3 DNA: TGTGCCTGGAGTCAACATGCGGTCGGGCCCCAGCATTTT; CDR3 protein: CAWSQHAVGPQHF
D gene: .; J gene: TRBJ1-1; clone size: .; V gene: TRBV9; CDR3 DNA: TGTGCCAGCAGCGTCACTGTGAACACTGAAGCTTTCTTT; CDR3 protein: CASSVTVNTEAFF
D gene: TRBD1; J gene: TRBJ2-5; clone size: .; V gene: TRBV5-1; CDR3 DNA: TGCGCCAGCAGCTTAATTACAGGGGTGGAAGAGACCCAGTACTTC; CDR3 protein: CASSLITGVEETQYF
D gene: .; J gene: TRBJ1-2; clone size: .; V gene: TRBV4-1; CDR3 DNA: TGCGCCAGCAGCCAAGAGGGTACAGGGTTGGGAAAGGACTATGGCTACACCTTC; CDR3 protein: CASSQEGTGLGKDYGYTF
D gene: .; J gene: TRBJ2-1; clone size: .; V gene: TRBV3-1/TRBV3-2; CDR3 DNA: TGTGCCAGCAGCCAAGGTACTAGTATTGGAAATGAGCAGTTCTTC; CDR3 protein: CASSQGTSIGNEQFF
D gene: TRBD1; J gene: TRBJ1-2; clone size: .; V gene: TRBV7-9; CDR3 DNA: TGTGCCAGCTCTCTTGCCGGGGGACAGGGGCAAGGCTACACCTTC; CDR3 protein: CASSLAGGQGQGYTF
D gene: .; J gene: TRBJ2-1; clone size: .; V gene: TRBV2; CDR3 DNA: TGTGCCAGCAGGCTGCGCTCCTACAATGAGCAGTTCTTC; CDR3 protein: CASRLRSYNEQFF
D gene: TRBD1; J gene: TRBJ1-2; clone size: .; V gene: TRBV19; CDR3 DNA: TGTGCCAGTAGTACCGGGACAGACTATGGCTACACCTTC; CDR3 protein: CASSTGTDYGYTF
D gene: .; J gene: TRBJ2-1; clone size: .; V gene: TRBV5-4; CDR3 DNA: TGTGCCAGCACCCCCAAGGGAAGGGGGAGCTCCTACAATGAGCAGTTCTTC; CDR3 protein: CASTPKGRGSSYNEQFF
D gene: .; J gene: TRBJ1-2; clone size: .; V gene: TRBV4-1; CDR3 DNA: TGCGCCAGCAGCCAAACCGCCGGGGAGGGCCTCTATGGCTACACCTTC; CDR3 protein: CASSQTAGEGLYGYTF
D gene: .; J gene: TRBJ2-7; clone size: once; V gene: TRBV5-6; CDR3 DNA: TGTGCCAGCAGCCTGATCGGGGGTGGCGAGCAGTACTTC; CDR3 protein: CASSLIGGGEQYF